Below, 23 T cell receptor beta chains from the same sample are listed, as sequenced in a study of OX40 agonist ivuxolimab in advanced cancers. The receptor library was made with the immunoSEQ multiplex PCR assay. The immuneACCESS repertoire file appears here via TCRdb, limited to in-frame rearrangements. These files lack a portion of the clones; in checked studies, under half of the deficit traces to unresolved V genes, and the cause of the others is not known. The sample table lists roughly 86,000 clones, approximately 90% of them with a count of one. The top ten clonotypes cover 1% to 1.3% of the sample. Here the sequenced sample was CD4+ or CD8+ T cells sorted from blood, taken in a trial of the OX40 agonist ivuxolimab. The receptors here all came from an adult with an advanced solid tumor such as melanoma, head and neck, liver or kidney cancer.

For the CDR3, the DNA is TGTGCCAGCAGCATTCTAGCGGGGGCGGATAGCGAGCAGTACTTC. Protein sequence: CASSILAGADSEQYF. The chain is built from TRBV6-6 and TRBJ2-7; TRBD2 aligns across 10 bases. The CDR3 length is 15 residues. Per the germline V gene, CDR1 is MNHNY and CDR2 is SVGAGI (reference sequence). Trimming took 6 bases from V and 6 from J; bases not matched to a gene: 11.

V is TRBV5-5 and J is TRBJ2-7; 13 bases are a match to TRBD2. Losses at the gene ends were 4 bases for V and 9 bases for J; bases not matched to a gene: 13. The CDR3 sequence is 16 residues long. Per the germline V gene, CDR1 is SGHKS and CDR2 is YYEKEE (reference sequence). CDR3 DNA sequence: TGTGCCAGCAGCCGAGATCCCGGGACTAGCGGGACAACGCAGTACTTC. This encodes CASSRDPGTSGTTQYF.

The chain carries TRBV6-5 and TRBJ1-2; 8 bases map to TRBD1. V trimming: 6 bases; J trimming: 6 bases; junction bases outside the gene matches: 12. Germline V gives CDR1 MNHEY, CDR2 SVGAGI. The CDR3 is made up of 15 amino acids. DNA of the CDR3: TGTGCCAGCAGCCTGTACTTCCGGGACAGGAATGGCTACACCTTC. Protein sequence: CASSLYFRDRNGYTF.

This chain connects TRBV18 to TRBJ2-1, with 9 bases fitting TRBD2. The V and J ends lost 4 bases and 5 bases, in that order; junction bases with no gene match: 9. This CDR3 has 16 amino acids. Germline CDR1 and CDR2: KGHSH and LQKENI. CDR3: CASSRRNSGSHNEQFF. CDR3 in DNA: TGTGCCAGCTCACGAAGGAATAGCGGGAGCCACAATGAGCAGTTCTTC.

The chain carries TRBV7-2 and TRBJ2-7; D might be TRBD1 (5 bases). Germline assignment: CDR1 SGHTA and CDR2 FQGNSA. The CDR3 has 12 residues. V shed 5 bases and J shed 4 bases, with 9 bases lying between them. The CDR3 region is CASSADRYEQYF. CDR3 nucleotides: TGTGCCAGCAGCGCCGACAGATACGAGCAGTACTTC.

This chain connects TRBV6-6 to TRBJ2-6, with D possibly matching TRBD2 (6 bases). The CDR3 is 15 amino acids. Germline-derived CDR1 and CDR2 are MNHNY and SVGAGI (reference sequence). Deletions cut 6 bases from V and 0 bases from J, with 9 bases between. CDR3 region: CASRKEGSGANVLTF. For the CDR3, the DNA is TGTGCCAGCAGGAAGGAGGGCTCTGGGGCCAACGTCCTGACTTTC.

V usage is TRBV7-2 and J usage is TRBJ1-4, with 7 positions matching TRBD1. V dropped 6 bases and J dropped 8; count of bases not matched to a gene: 12. The CDR3 consists of 15 residues. CDR1 is SGHTA, CDR2 FQGNSA, per germline. The CDR3 is CASSPAGQSYEKLFF. Written as DNA, the CDR3 is TGTGCCAGCAGTCCTGCGGGACAGTCTTACGAAAAACTGTTTTTT.

This chain links TRBV5-1 with TRBJ2-7; D remains ambiguous. Germline V gene sequence: CDR1 SGHRS, CDR2 YFSETQ. The ends were cut back, 0 bases at V and 6 bases at J, with 13 bases in the middle. The CDR3 totals 14 residues. CDR3 protein: CASSLAGLVGEQYF. The CDR3 DNA follows: TGCGCCAGCAGCTTGGCCGGCCTAGTTGGCGAGCAGTACTTC.

This clone was observed a single time. This chain uses TRBV11-2 with TRBJ1-1; no clear D gene. The CDR3 covers 14 residues. From germline, CDR1 is SGHAT and CDR2 FQNNGV. V was shortened by 1 base and J by 4 bases, with 10 bases between the two germline ends. Here the CDR3 reads CASSLGAASTEAFF. The CDR3 DNA reads as TGTGCCAGCAGCTTAGGAGCGGCGAGCACTGAAGCTTTCTTT.

J is TRBJ2-7 and V is TRBV27; D is possibly TRBD2 (6 bases). V shed 5 bases and J shed 3 bases, with 14 bases lying between them. This CDR3 has 14 amino acids. Looked up from germline, CDR1 is MNHEY and CDR2 is SMNVEV (reference sequence). CDR3 amino acids: CASSPGLHIYEQYF. DNA for the CDR3: TGTGCCAGCAGTCCGGGACTGCACATCTACGAGCAGTACTTC.

The chain links TRBV9 to TRBJ2-2; tentative D call: TRBD2 (6 bases). V gave up 0 bases and J gave up 7 bases, with 10 bases separating them. CDR1 SGDLS and CDR2 YYNGEE come from the germline V gene. CDR3 length: 14 amino acids. In DNA, the CDR3 is TGTGCCAGCAGCGTAGGGGGGACTGGCGGGGAGCTGTTTTTT. Its translation is CASSVGGTGGELFF.

The V and J genes are TRBV15 and TRBJ1-4; D is unclear. This CDR3 is built from 15 residues. Germline V gene lookup returns CDR1 LNHNV and CDR2 YYDKDF (reference sequence). The V and J ends lost 1 base and 0 bases respectively, with 6 bases between them. The CDR3 DNA reads TGTGCCACCAGCAGAGTTAAGGCAACTAATGAAAAACTGTTTTTT. Encoded protein: CATSRVKATNEKLFF.

The CDR3 region is CASSTSGPGYNEQFF. The CDR3 coding sequence is TGTGCCAGCAGTACTAGCGGTCCGGGGTACAATGAGCAGTTCTTC. The gene calls are TRBV25-1 and TRBJ2-1, with 8 nucleotides matching TRBD2. The CDR3 is 15 residues long. J was trimmed by 4 bases and V by 5 bases; bases with no gene match: 7. Germline CDR1 and CDR2: MGHDK and SYGVNS.

V usage is TRBV28 and J usage is TRBJ1-1; perhaps TRBD1 as D (5 bases). Looked up from germline, CDR1 is MDHEN and CDR2 is SYDVKM. V lost 8 bases and J 4 bases, leaving 20 bases between the germline ends. This CDR3 is 15 amino acids long. The CDR3 DNA reads TGTGCCAGCGGATTACCATTAGCAGGGTCCACTGAAGCTTTCTTT. This encodes CASGLPLAGSTEAFF.

V and J are TRBV9 and TRBJ2-1; TRBD2 aligns across 7 bases. CDR1 is SGDLS and CDR2 is YYNGEE in the germline V gene. This CDR3 spans 14 amino acids. The junction had 6 bases not matched to a gene; V was cut back by 0 bases and J by 9 bases. CDR3 region: CASSVEMGLTEQFF. The CDR3 DNA follows: TGTGCCAGCAGCGTAGAGATGGGACTAACTGAGCAGTTCTTC. The full variable domain, in which reference TRBV9 and TRBJ2-1 provide the parts outside the CDR3, is DSGVTQTPKHLITATGQRVTLRCSPRSGDLSVYWYQQSLDQGLQFLIQYYNGEERAKGNILERFSAQQFPDLHSELNLSSLELGDSALYFCASSVEMGLTEQFFGPGTRLTVL.

The V call is TRBV10-1, the J call TRBJ2-5, with unresolved D. This CDR3 comprises 17 residues. Germline V CDR1 and CDR2: WNHNN, SYGVQD (reference sequence). The V and J ends lost 3 bases and 0 bases respectively, with 17 bases between them. CDR3 bases: TGCGCCAGCAGTGACCAGGCGGTAGGGCCGAACCAAGAGACCCAGTACTTC. This gives the protein CASSDQAVGPNQETQYF.

The chain employs TRBV28 and TRBJ1-1; 7 nucleotides align to TRBD1. V lost 5 bases to trimming and J lost 0 bases; unmatched junction nucleotides: 9. There are 16 residues in the CDR3. Germline loops: CDR1 MDHEN, CDR2 SYDVKM. CDR3 in DNA: TGTGCCAGCAGTACCAACTACAGGGGATTGAACACTGAAGCTTTCTTT. Amino acid sequence: CASSTNYRGLNTEAFF.

This clone was picked up one time. The chain employs TRBV5-4 and TRBJ2-7; possible D gene TRBD1, 5 bases. Germline V gene sequence: CDR1 SGHNT, CDR2 YYREEE (reference sequence). Trimming took 4 bases from V and 4 from J, leaving 9 bases between them. This CDR3 has 12 residues. The CDR3 coding sequence is TGTGCCAGCAGCCCAGGGTCGTACGAGCAGTACTTC. Translation: CASSPGSYEQYF.

This clone has a handful of counts. V is TRBV2 and J is TRBJ1-1; D is unclear. Between the trimmed V and J ends, which lost 5 bases and 0 bases, there was a span of 10 bases. The CDR3 runs to 14 residues. CDR1 and CDR2 from the germline V gene are SNHLY and FYNNEI. Here the CDR3 reads CASSQRELNTEAFF. Here the CDR3 DNA reads TGTGCCAGCAGTCAGAGAGAGCTGAACACTGAAGCTTTCTTT. The whole variable domain, remainder taken from reference TRBV2 and TRBJ1-1, is EPEVTQTPSHQVTQMGQEVILRCVPISNHLYFYWYRQILGQKVEFLVSFYNNEISEKSEIFDDQFSVERPDGSNFTLKIRSTKLEDSAMYFCASSQRELNTEAFFGQGTRLTVV.

Remarks on this clone: Other DNA sequences in this sample translate to the same CDR3. The rearrangement uses TRBV18 and TRBJ2-2, with 12 bases aligning to TRBD2. The CDR3 is made up of 16 amino acids. Germline V lookup: CDR1 KGHSH, CDR2 LQKENI. Losses at the gene ends were 0 bases for V and 4 bases for J; bases not matched to a gene: 0. CDR3 nucleotide sequence: TGTGCCAGCTCACCACCGGGACTAGCGGGCACCGGGGAGCTGTTTTTT. Its translation: CASSPPGLAGTGELFF.

CDR3 DNA sequence: TGTGCCAGCAGCGTCGACAGGGCGAGGGGAGAGCAGTACTTC. Amino acids: CASSVDRARGEQYF. The chain has TRBV9 and TRBJ2-7, with 7 bases that match TRBD1. The CDR3 runs to 14 residues. Germline V lookup: CDR1 SGDLS, CDR2 YYNGEE. V shed 2 bases and J 7 bases; nucleotides not matched to a gene: 9. The entire variable domain, with the rest obtained from reference TRBV9 and TRBJ2-7, is as follows: DSGVTQTPKHLITATGQRVTLRCSPRSGDLSVYWYQQSLDQGLQFLIQYYNGEERAKGNILERFSAQQFPDLHSELNLSSLELGDSALYFCASSVDRARGEQYFGPGTRLTVT.

This chain connects TRBV28 to TRBJ1-3; D may be TRBD1 (6 bases). V was pared by 6 bases and J by 0 bases, with 9 bases between. This CDR3 contains 14 residues. Germline CDR1 and CDR2: MDHEN and SYDVKM. The DNA for the CDR3 is TGTGCCAGCAGCGGGACATTCTCTGGAAACACCATATATTTT. Its translation is CASSGTFSGNTIYF.

The genes are TRBV21-1 and TRBJ2-7; TRBD2, as called in the table, went unchecked against the DNA. TRBV21-1 represents a pseudogene. CDR3 size: 15 residues. For the CDR3, the DNA is TGTGCCAGCAGCAATTGGGCTAGCGCCAGCTACGAGCAGTACTTC. Amino acid sequence: CASSNWASASYEQYF.